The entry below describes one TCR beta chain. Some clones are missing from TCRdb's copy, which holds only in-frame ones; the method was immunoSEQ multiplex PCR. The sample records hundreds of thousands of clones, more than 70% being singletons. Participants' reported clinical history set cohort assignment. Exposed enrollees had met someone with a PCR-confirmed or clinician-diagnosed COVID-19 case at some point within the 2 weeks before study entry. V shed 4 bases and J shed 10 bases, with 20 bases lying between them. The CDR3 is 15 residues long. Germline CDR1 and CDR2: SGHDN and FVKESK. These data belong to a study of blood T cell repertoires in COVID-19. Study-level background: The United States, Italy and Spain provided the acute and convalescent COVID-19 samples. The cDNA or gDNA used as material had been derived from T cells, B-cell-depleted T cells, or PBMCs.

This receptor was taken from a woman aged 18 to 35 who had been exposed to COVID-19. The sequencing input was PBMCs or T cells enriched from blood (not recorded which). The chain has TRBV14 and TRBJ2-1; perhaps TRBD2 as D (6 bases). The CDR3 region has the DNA TGTGCCAGCAGCCTGGGGGGTAAGGCCCCATGGGAGCAGTTCTTC. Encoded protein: CASSLGGKAPWEQFF.